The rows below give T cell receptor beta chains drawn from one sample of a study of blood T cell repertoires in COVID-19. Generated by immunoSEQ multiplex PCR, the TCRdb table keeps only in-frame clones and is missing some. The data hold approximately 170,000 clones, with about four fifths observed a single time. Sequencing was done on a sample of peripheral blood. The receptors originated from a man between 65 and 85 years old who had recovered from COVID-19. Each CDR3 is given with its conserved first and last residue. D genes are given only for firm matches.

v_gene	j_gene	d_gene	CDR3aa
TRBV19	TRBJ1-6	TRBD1	CASSIQTGDGSPLHF
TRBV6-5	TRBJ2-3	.	CASSYGGKIGDTQYF
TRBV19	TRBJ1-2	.	CASSIQTATFYGYTF
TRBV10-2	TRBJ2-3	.	CASSGGTDTQYF
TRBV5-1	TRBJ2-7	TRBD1	CASSFPLGTGTAGSYEQYF
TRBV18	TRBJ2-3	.	CASSPKTDTDTQYF
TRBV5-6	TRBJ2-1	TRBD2	CASSLTSGYNEQFF
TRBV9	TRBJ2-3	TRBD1	CASSVAGQGGDTQYF
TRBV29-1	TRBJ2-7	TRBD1	CSVESAGGSYEQYF
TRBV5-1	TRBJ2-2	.	CASYTWVAGGFGELFF
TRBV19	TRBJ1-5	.	CASSPGAGEANQPQHF
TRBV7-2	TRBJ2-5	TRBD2	CASSWASGSQETQYF
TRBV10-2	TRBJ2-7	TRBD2	CASSGTSGSQPYEQYF
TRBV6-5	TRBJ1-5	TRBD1	CASSYGQGDQPQHF
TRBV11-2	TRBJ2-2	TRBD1	CASSFPTGQGNTGELFF
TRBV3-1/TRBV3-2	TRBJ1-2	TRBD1	CASSQAGGRGVGGYTF
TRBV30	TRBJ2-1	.	CAWRGKAGVPYNEQFF
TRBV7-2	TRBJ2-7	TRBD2	CASSLRTSGRLEQYF
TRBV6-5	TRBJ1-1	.	CASRRDTEAFF
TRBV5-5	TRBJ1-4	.	CASSLAASNEKLFF
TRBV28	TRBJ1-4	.	CASSFQNNEKLFF
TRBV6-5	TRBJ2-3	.	CASSYGLGRGTDTQYF
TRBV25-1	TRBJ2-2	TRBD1	CASSPRTGGRTGELFF
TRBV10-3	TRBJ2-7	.	CAIGGRAGAYEQYF
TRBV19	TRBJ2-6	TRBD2	CASSMQGGSGANVLTF
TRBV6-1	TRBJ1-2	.	CASSEAPQGFYYGYTF
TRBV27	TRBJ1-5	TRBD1	CASSFDRGGPQHF
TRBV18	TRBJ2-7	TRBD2	CASSPASGSSYEQYF
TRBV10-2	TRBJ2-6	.	CASRLDSSGANVLTF
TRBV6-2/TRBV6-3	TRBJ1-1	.	CASSSYGNTEAFF
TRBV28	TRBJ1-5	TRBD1	CASSPAGGPSEQPQHF
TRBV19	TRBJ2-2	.	CASSGQTSGELFF
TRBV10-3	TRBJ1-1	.	CAISEFDRDEAFF
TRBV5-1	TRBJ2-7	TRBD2	CASSWGLAGHYEQYF
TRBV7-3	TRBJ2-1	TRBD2	CASSLGTSGSPQFF
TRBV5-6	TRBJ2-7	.	CASSSGLYEQYF
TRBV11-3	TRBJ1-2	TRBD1	CAIPRDRADYGYTF
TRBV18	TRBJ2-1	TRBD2	CASSPEAGGNEQFF
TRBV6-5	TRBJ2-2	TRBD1	CASRRQGVTGELFF
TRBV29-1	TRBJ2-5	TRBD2	CSVEETSSGRAETQYF
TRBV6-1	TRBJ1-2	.	CASSEGIGGYGYTF
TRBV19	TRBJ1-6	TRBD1	CASSIVRDRGNSPLHF
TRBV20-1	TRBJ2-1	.	CSAGRGEQFF